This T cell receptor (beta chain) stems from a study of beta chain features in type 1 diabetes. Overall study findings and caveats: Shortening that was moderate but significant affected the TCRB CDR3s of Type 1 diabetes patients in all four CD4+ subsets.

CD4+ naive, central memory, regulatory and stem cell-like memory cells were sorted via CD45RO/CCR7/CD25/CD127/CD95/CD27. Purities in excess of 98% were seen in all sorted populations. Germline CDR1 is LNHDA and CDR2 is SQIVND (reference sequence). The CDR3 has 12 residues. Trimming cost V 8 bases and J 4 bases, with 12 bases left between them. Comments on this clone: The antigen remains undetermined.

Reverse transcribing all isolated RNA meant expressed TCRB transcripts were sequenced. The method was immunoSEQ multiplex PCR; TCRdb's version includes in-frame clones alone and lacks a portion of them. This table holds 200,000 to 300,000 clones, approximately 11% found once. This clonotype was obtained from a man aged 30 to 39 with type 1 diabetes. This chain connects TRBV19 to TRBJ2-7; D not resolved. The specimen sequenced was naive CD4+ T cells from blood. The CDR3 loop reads CASSGTRYEQYF. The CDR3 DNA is TGTGCCAGTTCAGGAACCCGGTACGAGCAGTACTTC.